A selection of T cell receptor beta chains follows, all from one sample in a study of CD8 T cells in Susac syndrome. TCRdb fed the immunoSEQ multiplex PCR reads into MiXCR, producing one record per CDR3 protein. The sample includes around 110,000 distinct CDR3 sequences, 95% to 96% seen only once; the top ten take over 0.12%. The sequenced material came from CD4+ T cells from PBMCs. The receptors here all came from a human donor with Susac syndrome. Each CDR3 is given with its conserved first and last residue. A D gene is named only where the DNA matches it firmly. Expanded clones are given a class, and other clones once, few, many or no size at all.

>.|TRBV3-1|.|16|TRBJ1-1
TGTGCCAGCAGCCTCAATCCGGGACTAAGGAACACTGAAGCTTTCTTT
CASSLNPGLRNTEAFF
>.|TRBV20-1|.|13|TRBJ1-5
TGCAGTGCTTACCAGGATAGCAATCAGCCCCAGCATTTT
CSAYQDSNQPQHF
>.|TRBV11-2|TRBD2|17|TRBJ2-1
TGTGCCAGCAGCCCCCACCTAGCTGGGACTAGCATCTATGAGCAGTTCTTC
CASSPHLAGTSIYEQFF
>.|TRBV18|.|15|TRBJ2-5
TGTGCCAGCTCACCACGTGCAGTGGGCGGGGAGACCCAGTACTTC
CASSPRAVGGETQYF
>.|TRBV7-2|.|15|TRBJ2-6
TGTGCCAGCAGCTCAGACAGCTCTGGGGCCAACGTCCTGACTTTC
CASSSDSSGANVLTF
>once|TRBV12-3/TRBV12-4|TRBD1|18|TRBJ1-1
TGTGCCAGCAGTTTAAGGCTTGGACAGGGGGCAGGGAGTACTGAAGCTTTCTTT
CASSLRLGQGAGSTEAFF
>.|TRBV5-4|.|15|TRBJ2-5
TGTGCCAGCAGCTCGGATGGCAGGTCCTACGGGACCCAGTACTTC
CASSSDGRSYGTQYF
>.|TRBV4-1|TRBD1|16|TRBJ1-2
TGCGCCAGCAGCCAAGAAGGGACAGGCGCTGGGGATGGCTACACCTTC
CASSQEGTGAGDGYTF
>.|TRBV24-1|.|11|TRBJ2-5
TGTGCCACCAGTGATCACGAGACCCAGTACTTC
CATSDHETQYF
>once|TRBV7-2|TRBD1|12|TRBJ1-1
TGTGCCAGCAGCTTAAGACAGGGTGGATCTTTCTTT
CASSLRQGGSFF
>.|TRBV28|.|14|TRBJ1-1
TGTGCCAGCAGTTTATACAGAGGGTACACTGAAGCTTTCTTT
CASSLYRGYTEAFF
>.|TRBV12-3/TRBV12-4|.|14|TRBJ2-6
TGTGCCAGCAGAATTAACTCTGGGGCCAACGTCCTGACTTTC
CASRINSGANVLTF
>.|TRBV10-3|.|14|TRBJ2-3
TGTGCCATCAGGGGGGGTAGCGGTTCAGATACGCAGTATTTT
CAIRGGSGSDTQYF
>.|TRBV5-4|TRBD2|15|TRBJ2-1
TGTGCCAGCAGCCTTACTAGCGGGAGGTACAATGAGCAGTTCTTC
CASSLTSGRYNEQFF
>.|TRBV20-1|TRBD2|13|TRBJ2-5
TGCAGTGCGCTTAGCGGGGAGGGAGATGCCCAGTACTTC
CSALSGEGDAQYF
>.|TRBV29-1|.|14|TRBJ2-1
TGCAGCGTTGGAGCGGCAGGCTATTACAATGAGCAGTTCTTC
CSVGAAGYYNEQFF
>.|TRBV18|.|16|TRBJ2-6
TGTGCCAGCTCACCTCAGGGAGCCGCTGGGGCCAACGTCCTGACTTTC
CASSPQGAAGANVLTF
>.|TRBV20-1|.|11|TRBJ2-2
TGCAGTGCTCCCAAAACCGGGGAGCTGTTTTTT
CSAPKTGELFF
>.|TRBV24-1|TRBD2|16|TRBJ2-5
TGTGCCACCAGTGATTCACTAGCGGGAGGGATCGAGACCCAGTACTTC
CATSDSLAGGIETQYF
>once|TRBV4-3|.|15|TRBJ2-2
TGCGCCAGCAGCCAAGTCGGGACGGACACCGGGGAGCTGTTTTTT
CASSQVGTDTGELFF
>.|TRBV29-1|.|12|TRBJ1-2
TGCAGCGCTAAGACGCACTGGTATGGCTACACCTTC
CSAKTHWYGYTF
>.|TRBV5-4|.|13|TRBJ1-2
TGTGCCAGCTGGATTCGGGGGTCCTATGGCTACACCTTC
CASWIRGSYGYTF
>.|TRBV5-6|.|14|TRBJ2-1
TGTGCCAGCAGCTTCTGGAACAGGGACAATGAGCAGTTCTTC
CASSFWNRDNEQFF
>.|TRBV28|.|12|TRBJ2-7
TGTGCCAGCAGACAAAAAGGGTACGAGCAGTACTTC
CASRQKGYEQYF
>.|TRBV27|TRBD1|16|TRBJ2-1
TGTGCCAGCAGTTTCAATACGGACAGGGGATACAATGAGCAGTTCTTC
CASSFNTDRGYNEQFF
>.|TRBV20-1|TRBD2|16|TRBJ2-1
TGCAGTGCTTGGACTAGCGGGGGGAGCTCCTACAATGAGCAGTTCTTC
CSAWTSGGSSYNEQFF
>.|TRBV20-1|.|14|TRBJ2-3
TGCAGTGCTAGAGATCCAGGGGCCACAGATACGCAGTATTTT
CSARDPGATDTQYF
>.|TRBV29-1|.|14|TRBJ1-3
TGCAGCTTTCAGGGGCGCGCAACTGGAAACACCATATATTTT
CSFQGRATGNTIYF
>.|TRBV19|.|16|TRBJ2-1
TGTGCCAGTAGTATCCTTCTAGGCGGGGCTTACGGGGAGCAGTTCTTC
CASSILLGGAYGEQFF
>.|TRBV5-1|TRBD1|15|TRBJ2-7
TGCGCCAGCAGCTTACAGGGGGATAGCTCCTACGAGCAGTACTTC
CASSLQGDSSYEQYF
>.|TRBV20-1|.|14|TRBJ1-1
TGCAGTGCTAGGAGGCAGCTCATGAACACTGAAGCTTTCTTT
CSARRQLMNTEAFF
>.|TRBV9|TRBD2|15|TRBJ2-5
TGTGCCAGCAGCCAAGGGACTAGCGGTGGAGAGACCCAGTACTTC
CASSQGTSGGETQYF
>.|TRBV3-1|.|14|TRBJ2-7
TGTGCCAGCAGCCACGGGGACCGATCCTACGAGCAGTACTTC
CASSHGDRSYEQYF
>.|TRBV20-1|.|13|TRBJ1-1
TGCAGTGCTAGGGACACCCTCAACACTGAAGCTTTCTTT
CSARDTLNTEAFF
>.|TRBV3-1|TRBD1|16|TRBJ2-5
TGTGCCAGCAGCCAATCAGAGACAGGGCGTTTAGAGACCCAGTACTTC
CASSQSETGRLETQYF
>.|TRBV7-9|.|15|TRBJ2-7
TGTGCCAGCAGCCCCAGGGAGGTCCTCACCTACGAGCAGTACTTC
CASSPREVLTYEQYF
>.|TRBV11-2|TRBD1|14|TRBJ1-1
TGTGCCAGCAGCTGGGACAGCATGAACACTGAAGCTTTCTTT
CASSWDSMNTEAFF
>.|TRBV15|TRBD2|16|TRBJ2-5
TGTGCCACCAGCAGTCTAGCGGGAGGGCCGGAAGAGACCCAGTACTTC
CATSSLAGGPEETQYF
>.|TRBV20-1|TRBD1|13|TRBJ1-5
TGCAGTGCCACAGGGGACAGATATCAGCCCCAGCATTTT
CSATGDRYQPQHF
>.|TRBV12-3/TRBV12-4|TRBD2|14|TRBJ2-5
TGTGCCAGCAGTCTCGGACTAGCAGTGGAGACCCAGTACTTC
CASSLGLAVETQYF
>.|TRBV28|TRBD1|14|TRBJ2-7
TGTGCCAGCAGACCTTCAGGGGGCAGGGACGAGCAGTACTTC
CASRPSGGRDEQYF
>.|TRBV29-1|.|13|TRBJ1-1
TGCAGCGTTACAGGGAGGGGGAACACTGAAGCTTTCTTT
CSVTGRGNTEAFF
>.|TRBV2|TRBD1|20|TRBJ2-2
TGTGCCAGCAGTTCGCCGCCAACAGGGGGCCCGAATTTTGGCACCGGGGAGCTGTTTTTT
CASSSPPTGGPNFGTGELFF
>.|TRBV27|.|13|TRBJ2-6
TGTGCCAGCCGCCTCTCTGGGGCCAACGTCCTGACTTTC
CASRLSGANVLTF
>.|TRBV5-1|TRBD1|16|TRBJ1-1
TGCGCCAGCAGCTTGGCCCCCACAGGGGGAAGCACTGAAGCTTTCTTT
CASSLAPTGGSTEAFF
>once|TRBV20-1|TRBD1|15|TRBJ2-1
TGCAGTGCTAGTGTGGGGGACAGGGCCCACTTGGGGCAGTTCTTC
CSASVGDRAHLGQFF
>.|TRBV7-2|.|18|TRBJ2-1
TGTGCCAGCAGCTTTAAGCTCGCGTTTAGCGCCAACTACAATGAGCAGTTCTTC
CASSFKLAFSANYNEQFF
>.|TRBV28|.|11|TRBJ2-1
TGTGCCAGTCGCGAGAGAAATGAGCAGTTCTTC
CASRERNEQFF